The sequence of this TCR beta chain was determined in a study of shared clonotypes between healthy human individuals. General observations from the study: Sorted-subset sequencing, rarefaction showed, was incomplete despite large depth. Clonotype sharing across a few donors was observed for around 5% of naive CD4 clonotypes.

It was across several immunoSEQ plates that each subset's genomic DNA was evenly split. Around 30,000 T cell genomes (approximately 190 ng DNA) went into each sorted-subset replicate. Here immunoSEQ multiplex PCR was the method, and the copy in TCRdb shows in-frame clones only, minus some. The table has millions of clones, over 85% seen once; the top ten hold under 0.15%. This clone was seen only once. No antigen is known for it. The identical CDR3 is also encoded by other nucleotide sequences in the sample. Between the trimmed V and J ends, which lost 0 bases and 6 bases, there was a span of 13 bases. CDR3 length equals 15 residues. Looked up from germline, CDR1 is ENHRY and CDR2 is SYGVKD.

The chain links TRBV10-3 to TRBJ2-3, with a tentative D call TRBD1 (5 bases). This sequence originates from a man aged 18 to 35 in good health. Sequenced: naive CD4+ T cells sorted from blood. Noted subset: CD45RA+ positively selected. The DNA of the CDR3 is TGTGCCATCAGTGAGTCGATAAGTGCAGGGGATACGCAGTATTTT. This translates into CAISESISAGDTQYF.